This TCR beta chain was retrieved from a study of blood T cells in healthy people across ages. Drawn from each donor were roughly 10 milliliters of peripheral blood. A second 7 to 11 cycle PCR used barcoded and J-beta primers. TCRdb reprocessed the 5' RACE reads with MiXCR, giving one entry per CDR3 protein. The table includes roughly 720,000 distinct CDR3 sequences, 50% to 65% detected once. The CDR3 has 13 amino acids. Germline V lookup: CDR1 SGHDT, CDR2 YYEEEE. The chain couples TRBV5-6 to TRBJ2-4; D call uncertain. The end of the DNA is better explained by TRBJ2-7, so the J call may be wrong. Sequencing input: blood. This receptor was obtained from a man older than 75 in good health. The CDR3 loop is CASSLLVSYEQYF. For the CDR3, the DNA is TGTGCCAGCAGCTTGCTGGTGTCCTACGAGCAGTACTTC.